This paragraph covers one T cell receptor beta chain sequence. Its cognate antigen has yet to be identified. At one of its ends the junction is not consistent with the germline gene, which may arise from a read error. CD8 naive samples consisted of CD45RO-negative cells that were positively selected for CCR7, yielding a CD45RA+CCR7+ population without TemRA cells. Healthy HIV-negative adults with no recently reported acute infections or vaccinations were included as donors. Only Caucasian adults living in Nashville, Tennessee, USA were represented among the donors. After blood collection by leukapheresis, PBMCs were isolated using Ficoll-Histopaque density gradient centrifugation and then cryopreserved in the vapor phase of liquid nitrogen. Analytical flow cytometry was used to check the purity and quantity of every magnetically sorted T cell population. From each sorted fraction, genomic DNA was isolated and quantified by UV absorbance on a Nanodrop 2000c.

The CDR3 goes from the cysteine to the phenylalanine over 13 residues. Of all the DNA, just the CDR3 is kept, 39 bases in frame from base 1. The germline V gene encodes CDR1 ENHRY and CDR2 SYGVKD. These data are taken from a study of shared clonotypes between healthy human individuals (dated by TCRdb to about 2020). In terms of the full investigation: A few men and a couple of women, aged 18 to 49 years, made up the cohort. For each donor, three plates each were used for CD4 naive and CD4 memory, two plates were used for CD8 naive, and one plate was used for CD8 memory. To estimate repertoire size and how much clonotype sharing occurs between individuals, the study deeply sequenced the blood TCR repertoires of roughly 5 healthy adults. Libraries were prepared and TCR repertoires were sequenced by different laboratories using diverse techniques, in order to increase sequencing depth and limit assay-specific biases. Per donor, leukapheresis produced somewhere between about 0.9 and 10 billion PBMCs.

Using the deep immunoSEQ assay, multiplex PCR amplified TCR CDR3 regions from genomic DNA. For each cell subset, the extracted genomic DNA was distributed evenly across all wells of several immunoSEQ 96-well plates, and each plate served as one replicate. Each replicate PCR for sorted subsets received about 200 ng genomic DNA, equal to 28,000 or so T cell genomes. The purified libraries were quantified using a Qubit 3.0 fluorometer, sized with a Bioanalyzer 2100, and then quantified again using the KAPA Library Quantification kit. Every immunoSEQ 96-well plate was sequenced on a dedicated single-read 150-cycle Illumina NextSeq 550 flow cell. The published analysis was carried out like this. The immunoSEQ output contained only junctional sequences without quality scores, so filtering could not match that applied to full-length reads. To assign V/J genes and CDR3, sequences were annotated using PyIR, a Python wrapper for IgBLAST v1.9, with IMGT germline references. Reads with weak V/J assignments (E-value above 1e-6), missing CDR3, stop codons, out-of-frame junctions, or ambiguous translated residues were removed. V3J clonotypes were defined as sequences sharing the same inferred V gene, J gene, and CDR3 amino acid sequence. Percentage overlap between repertoires was computed as shared unique clonotypes divided by the size of the smaller repertoire. RTK rarefaction, the Chao1 estimator, and Recon v2.1 estimates of unobserved clonotypes were used to assess repertoire richness. Generation probabilities for all TCRbeta clonotypes obtained by the gDNA method from four donors were computed using OLGA. TCRdb's version of the immuneACCESS table is confined to in-frame rearrangements and falls short of the full clone set. An unresolved V gene accounts for under half of the shortfall where checked; the remainder is of unknown origin. V and J calls and clone size are given by that table; D and trimming were obtained from the DNA. The sample table lists about 2 million clones, over 85% of them with a count of one. The ten largest clones capture about 1.1% of the sample.

Findings and caveats that apply to the study as a whole: When a handful of donors were compared, the shared fraction of clonotypes was around 5.1% for naive CD4, roughly 3.3% for naive CD8, roughly 2.3% for memory CD4, and less than 0.5% for memory CD8. The small number of donors limited the genetic and exposure-history diversity represented. Clonotypes shared by all four sorted-subset donors showed higher generation probabilities than non-shared clonotypes. Incomplete sequencing was indicated by rarefaction of sorted-subset datasets, despite the large sequencing depth. Pairwise subsampling indicated that sequencing depth was expected to affect the degree of clonotype sharing among donors. Estimated clonotype richness was generally larger for naive than for memory subsets. Sampling was limited to blood, and TCR repertoires in tissue likely differ from TCR repertoires in blood.

What was sequenced was naive CD8+ T cells sorted from blood. Sample cell subset or site, as interpreted from the label and publication: CD45RA+CCR7+. The sequence came from a young man in good health. Recombination joined TRBV10-3 with TRBJ1-6; 8 nucleotides in the junction match TRBD1. The bases read TGTGCCATCCGTGACAGGGGACCTTCACCCCTCCACTTT. Translated, this is CAIRDRGPSPLHF.